This T cell receptor beta chain was identified during a study of blood T cell repertoires in COVID-19. V lost 6 bases to trimming and J lost 1 base; unmatched junction nucleotides: 6. CDR3 size: 15 residues. Germline values: CDR1 KGHSH, CDR2 LQKENI. In this sample, this clone turned up once. Assay used: immunoSEQ multiplex PCR; TCRdb lists only in-frame clones, some missing. The sample has about 73,000 clones; 83% are singletons. This TCR was recovered from a woman aged 55-75 years with acute or convalescent COVID-19. The material sequenced was peripheral blood. V and J are TRBV18 and TRBJ1-1; TRBD1 matches at 9 bases. The CDR3, as DNA: TGTGCCAGCTCCCCCCCGGGACAGGGGAACACTGAAGCTTTCTTT. Translation gives CASSPPGQGNTEAFF.